A selection of T cell receptor beta chains follows, all from one sample in a study of blood T cells in healthy people across ages. TCRdb processed the 5' RACE reads anew with MiXCR; each CDR3 protein has one entry. This sample has more than 750,000 distinct CDR3 sequences; 29% occur once, and the top ten carry about 9.4%. A further study also used this sample, focusing on T cells of mothers and their children.

Sequenced material: blood. These receptor sequences come from a middle-aged woman in good health. CDR3s include the opening cysteine and the closing phenylalanine or tryptophan. D genes are given only for firm matches. Only part of the rows carry a size: once, few, many, or a class if the clone is expanded.

>TRBJ2-4|TRBV5-6|TRBD2|.
TGTGCCAGCAGCGGGTCGGGACTAGCGGACATTCAGTACTTC
CASSGSGLADIQYF
>TRBJ1-1|TRBV9|.|few
TGTGCCAGCAGCGTAGATCCAGGACTCAACACTGAAGCTTTCTTT
CASSVDPGLNTEAFF
>TRBJ1-5|TRBV10-3|.|many
TGTGCCATCAGGCCGGACAGTGGGAATCAGCCCCAGCATTTT
CAIRPDSGNQPQHF
>TRBJ1-4|TRBV7-2|.|.
TGTGCCAGCAGCTTAGATCAGGGATCGGAAAAACTGTTTTTT
CASSLDQGSEKLFF
>TRBJ2-7|TRBV5-6|.|many
TGTGCCAGCAGCTTACCAGGACCTAGGGCCTACGAGCAGTACTTC
CASSLPGPRAYEQYF
>TRBJ2-3|TRBV21-1|.|few
TGTGCCAGCAGCAAAGGCCCCGGGAGGATGAGCACAGATACGCAGTATTTT
CASSKGPGRMSTDTQYF
>TRBJ1-2|TRBV14|.|few
TGTGCCAGCAGCCAAGTTCCAGCCTATGGCTACACCTTC
CASSQVPAYGYTF
>TRBJ1-1|TRBV7-2|.|.
TGTGCCAGCAGCTTAAGTTTGAACCCGACTGAAGCTTTCTTT
CASSLSLNPTEAFF
>TRBJ2-5|TRBV5-1|.|many
TGCGCCAGCAGCTTGGAGGGCAGCCTCGGGGAGACCCAGTACTTC
CASSLEGSLGETQYF
>TRBJ2-1|TRBV5-1|TRBD1|.
TGCGCCAGCACCTACTACGCCGGGACAGGGAGCAATGAGCAGTTCTTC
CASTYYAGTGSNEQFF
>TRBJ1-2|TRBV6-2/TRBV6-3|.|few
TGTGCCAGCACCGAGGGGAACCGTCCAAACTATGGCTACACCTTC
CASTEGNRPNYGYTF
>TRBJ2-5|TRBV29-1|TRBD2|.
TGCTGCGCTGCAGGACTAGCGGGGGGCAGAGAGACCCAGTACTTC
CCAAGLAGGRETQYF
>TRBJ2-3|TRBV27|TRBD2|many
TGTGCCAGCAGTTTGGGGACTAGCGGGGGAGATACGCAGTATTTT
CASSLGTSGGDTQYF
>TRBJ1-6|TRBV15|.|few
TGTGCCACCAGCAGAGAAGGGGAAAGAACTTCACCCCTCCACTTT
CATSREGERTSPLHF
>TRBJ2-7|TRBV6-6|.|.
TGTGCCAGCACCCGCTGGGGGGAATACGAGCAGTACTTC
CASTRWGEYEQYF
>TRBJ1-5|TRBV30|.|.
TGTGCCTGGGGACAGAATAACAATCAGCCCCAGCATTTT
CAWGQNNNQPQHF
>TRBJ2-4|TRBV6-6|TRBD1|few
TGTGCCAGCAGTTCCTCCGGGACAGGACTAGCCAAAAACATTCAGTACTTC
CASSSSGTGLAKNIQYF
>TRBJ1-5|TRBV2|TRBD1|many
TGTGCCAGCAGCTCGGACAGGGGCAATCAGCCCCAGCATTTT
CASSSDRGNQPQHF
>TRBJ2-7|TRBV5-1|TRBD2|.
TGCGCCAGCAGCTTGGCCTGGACTAGCGGGGCGTACGAGCAGTACTTC
CASSLAWTSGAYEQYF
>TRBJ1-5|TRBV29-1|.|.
TGCAGCGTTTCTCGCGAGAGGGGAAGCAATCAGCCCCAGCATTTT
CSVSRERGSNQPQHF
>TRBJ1-2|TRBV9|TRBD1|few
TGTGCCAGCTCAAGAACGGGACAGGGGTCCTATGGCTACACCTTC
CASSRTGQGSYGYTF
>TRBJ2-7|TRBV12-3/TRBV12-4|.|.
TGTGCCAGCAGTTTAGGGGCAGGTCGAGCCCAGTACTTC
CASSLGAGRAQYF
>TRBJ2-7|TRBV11-1|.|.
TGTGCCAGCAGCCTTCTCGGTTATGAGCGCGAGCAGTACTTC
CASSLLGYEREQYF
>TRBJ1-1|TRBV7-8|.|few
TGTGCCAGCAGCCAGATGGGAGATTGGGTCATGAACACTGAAGCTTTCTTT
CASSQMGDWVMNTEAFF
>TRBJ1-6|TRBV6-1|TRBD1|.
TGTGCCAGCAGTCCCGGAGGTGGGACAGGGGGAGGCAATTCACCCCTCCACTTT
CASSPGGGTGGGNSPLHF
>TRBJ1-2|TRBV11-2|.|once
TGTGCCAGCACCGACAGACTGGCTAACTATGGCTACACCTTC
CASTDRLANYGYTF
>TRBJ1-5|TRBV12-3/TRBV12-4|.|few
TGTGCCAGCAGTTTAGGGGGTTCGGGCAATCAGCCCCAGCATTTT
CASSLGGSGNQPQHF
>TRBJ1-5|TRBV20-1|.|few
TGCAGTGCTGCCCACGGCTATAGCAATCAGCCCCAGCATTTT
CSAAHGYSNQPQHF
>TRBJ1-4|TRBV7-2|.|few
TGTGCCAGCAGCTTAATGAGGGTTTCCGATGAAAAACTGTTTTTT
CASSLMRVSDEKLFF
>TRBJ1-4|TRBV7-2|.|.
TGTGCCAGCAAAATTTGGGGGACCGATGAAAAACTGTTTTTT
CASKIWGTDEKLFF
>TRBJ1-2|TRBV10-3|.|many
TGTGCCATCCGCTGGGCTAACTATGGCTACACCTTC
CAIRWANYGYTF
>TRBJ2-5|TRBV28|.|few
TGTGCCAGCAGTTTATTGGGACCTCGATCGGAGACCCAGTACTTC
CASSLLGPRSETQYF
>TRBJ2-1|TRBV9|.|.
TGTGCCAGCAGCGTAGAGGCGAGGGCTCCAAATGAGCAGTTCTTC
CASSVEARAPNEQFF
>TRBJ2-1|TRBV6-2/TRBV6-3|TRBD2|few
TGTGCCAGCAGTCGCCGGACTAGCGGGGCCAATGAGCAGTTCTTC
CASSRRTSGANEQFF
>TRBJ1-1|TRBV20-1|TRBD1|few
TGCAGTGTGAAATTCCGGGACAGGGAAATGAACACTGAAGCTTTCTTT
CSVKFRDREMNTEAFF